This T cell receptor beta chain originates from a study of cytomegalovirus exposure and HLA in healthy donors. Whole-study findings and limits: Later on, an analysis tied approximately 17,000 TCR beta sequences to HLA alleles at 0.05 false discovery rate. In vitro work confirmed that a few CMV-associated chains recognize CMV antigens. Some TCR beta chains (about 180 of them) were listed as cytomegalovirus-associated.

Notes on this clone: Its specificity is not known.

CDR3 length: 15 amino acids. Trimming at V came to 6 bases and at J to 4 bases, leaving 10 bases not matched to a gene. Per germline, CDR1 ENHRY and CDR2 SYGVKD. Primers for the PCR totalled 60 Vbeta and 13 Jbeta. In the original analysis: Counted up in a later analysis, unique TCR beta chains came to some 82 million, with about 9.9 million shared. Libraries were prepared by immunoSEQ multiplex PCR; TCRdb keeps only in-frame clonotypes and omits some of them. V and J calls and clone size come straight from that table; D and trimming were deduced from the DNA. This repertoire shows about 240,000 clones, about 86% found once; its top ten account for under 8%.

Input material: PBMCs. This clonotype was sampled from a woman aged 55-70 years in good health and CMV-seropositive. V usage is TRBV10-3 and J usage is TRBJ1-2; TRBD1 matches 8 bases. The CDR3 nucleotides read TGTGCCATCAGGAATGCGGGACAGGCCAGCTATGGCTACACCTTC. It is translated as CAIRNAGQASYGYTF.